Listed below are T cell receptor beta chains from one sample, sequenced in a study of shared clonotypes between healthy human individuals. Clones were sequenced by immunoSEQ multiplex PCR, and TCRdb holds only the in-frame ones, with some missing. The table records a few million clones, more than 80% of them present only once. Material: naive CD4+ T cells sorted from blood. Source of these receptors: a man aged 18 to 30 in good health. CDR3s leave out the opening cysteine and the closing phenylalanine or tryptophan.

J gene: TRBJ2-1; V gene: TRBV5-1; CDR3 protein: ASSLAHELYNEQF
J gene: TRBJ1-2; V gene: TRBV5-8; CDR3 protein: ASSLSPGDYGYT
J gene: TRBJ2-1; V gene: TRBV6-1; CDR3 protein: ASSEWGWQF
J gene: TRBJ1-4; V gene: TRBV5-1; CDR3 protein: ASSLSNTNEKLF
J gene: TRBJ2-5; V gene: TRBV6-1; CDR3 protein: ASAWAQETQY
J gene: TRBJ1-1; V gene: TRBV11-2; CDR3 protein: ASSLDLTTEAF
J gene: TRBJ2-4; V gene: TRBV25-1; CDR3 protein: ASSLSGLAKNIQY
J gene: TRBJ2-3; V gene: TRBV12-5; CDR3 protein: ASGSTGQGMDTQY
J gene: TRBJ2-7; V gene: TRBV2; CDR3 protein: ASSEGLASREQY
J gene: TRBJ1-6; V gene: TRBV30; CDR3 protein: ACSRIQGAGSSPLH
J gene: TRBJ1-5; V gene: TRBV2; CDR3 protein: ASSEEGGGQPQH
J gene: TRBJ2-1; V gene: TRBV28; CDR3 protein: ASDSSGGASNEQF
J gene: TRBJ2-1; V gene: TRBV5-4; CDR3 protein: ASSLAGTSGFNEQF
J gene: TRBJ2-2; V gene: TRBV7-2; CDR3 protein: ASSFDRTGELF
J gene: TRBJ1-5; V gene: TRBV5-1; CDR3 protein: ASSFGEVGQPQH
J gene: TRBJ2-7; V gene: TRBV4-1; CDR3 protein: ASSQRRYLGGSGHEQY
J gene: TRBJ2-5; V gene: TRBV9; CDR3 protein: ASSVGIGGALETQY
J gene: TRBJ2-2; V gene: TRBV10-3; CDR3 protein: ATEPGQGTGELF
J gene: TRBJ1-4; V gene: TRBV28; CDR3 protein: ASLRRPNEKLF
J gene: TRBJ2-1; V gene: TRBV30; CDR3 protein: AWSGMGGNEQF
J gene: TRBJ2-7; V gene: TRBV30; CDR3 protein: AWSNQYEQY
J gene: TRBJ1-1; V gene: TRBV14; CDR3 protein: ASSQGNSEAF
J gene: TRBJ2-1; V gene: TRBV10-3; CDR3 protein: AISLSRGGVGANEQF
J gene: TRBJ2-2; V gene: TRBV5-4; CDR3 protein: ASSAGTENTGELF
J gene: TRBJ2-7; V gene: TRBV6-5; CDR3 protein: ASSPDRAEQY
J gene: TRBJ1-1; V gene: TRBV5-6; CDR3 protein: ASSLFRRKNTEAF
J gene: TRBJ1-2; V gene: TRBV6-1; CDR3 protein: ASSEALVGGYT
J gene: TRBJ2-2; V gene: TRBV4-1; CDR3 protein: ASSQLPQTRSPNTGELF
J gene: TRBJ1-6; V gene: TRBV11-3; CDR3 protein: ASSFGGNSPLH
J gene: TRBJ2-3; V gene: TRBV6-1; CDR3 protein: ASSLGQGYPDTQY
J gene: TRBJ2-7; V gene: TRBV6-5; CDR3 protein: ASSWAGETFYEQY
J gene: TRBJ2-3; V gene: TRBV19; CDR3 protein: ASSMGSKTDTQY
J gene: TRBJ1-1; V gene: TRBV2; CDR3 protein: ASTVGGPTEAF
J gene: TRBJ2-4; V gene: TRBV29-1; CDR3 protein: SVEASKNIQY
J gene: TRBJ1-2; V gene: TRBV2; CDR3 protein: ASSEQGGRYGYT